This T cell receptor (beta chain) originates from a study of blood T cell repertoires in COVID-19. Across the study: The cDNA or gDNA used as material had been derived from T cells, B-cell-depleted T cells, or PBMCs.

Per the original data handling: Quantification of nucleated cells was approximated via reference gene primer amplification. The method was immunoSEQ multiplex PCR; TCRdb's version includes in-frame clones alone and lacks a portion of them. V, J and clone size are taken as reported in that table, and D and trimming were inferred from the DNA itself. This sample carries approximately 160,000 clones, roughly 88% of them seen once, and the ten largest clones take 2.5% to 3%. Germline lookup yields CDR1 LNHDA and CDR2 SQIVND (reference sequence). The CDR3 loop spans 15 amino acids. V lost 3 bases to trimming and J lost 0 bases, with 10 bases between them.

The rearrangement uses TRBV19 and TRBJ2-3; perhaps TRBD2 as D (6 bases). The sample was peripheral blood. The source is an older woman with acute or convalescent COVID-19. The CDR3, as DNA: TGTGCCAGTAGTATCTTCCGGGGGAGCACAGATACGCAGTATTTT. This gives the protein CASSIFRGSTDTQYF.